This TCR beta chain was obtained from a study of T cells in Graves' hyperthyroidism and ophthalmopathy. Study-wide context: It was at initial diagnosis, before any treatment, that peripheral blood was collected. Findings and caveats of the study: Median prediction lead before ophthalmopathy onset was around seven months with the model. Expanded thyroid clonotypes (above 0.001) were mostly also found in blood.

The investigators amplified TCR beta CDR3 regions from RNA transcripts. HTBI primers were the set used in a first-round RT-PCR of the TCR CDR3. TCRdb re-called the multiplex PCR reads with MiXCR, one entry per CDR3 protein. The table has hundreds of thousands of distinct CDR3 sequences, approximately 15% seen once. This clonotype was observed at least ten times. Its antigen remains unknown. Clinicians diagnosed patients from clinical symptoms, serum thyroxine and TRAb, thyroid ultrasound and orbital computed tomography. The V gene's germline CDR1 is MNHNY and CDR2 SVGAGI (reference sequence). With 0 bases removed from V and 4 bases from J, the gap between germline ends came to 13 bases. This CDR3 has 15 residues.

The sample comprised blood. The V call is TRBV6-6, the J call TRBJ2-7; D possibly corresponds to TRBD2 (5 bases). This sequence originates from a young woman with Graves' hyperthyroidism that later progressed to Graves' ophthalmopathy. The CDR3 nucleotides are TGTGCCAGCAGTTACTCAGGGCAGGAGGCTTACGAGCAGTACTTC. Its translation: CASSYSGQEAYEQYF.